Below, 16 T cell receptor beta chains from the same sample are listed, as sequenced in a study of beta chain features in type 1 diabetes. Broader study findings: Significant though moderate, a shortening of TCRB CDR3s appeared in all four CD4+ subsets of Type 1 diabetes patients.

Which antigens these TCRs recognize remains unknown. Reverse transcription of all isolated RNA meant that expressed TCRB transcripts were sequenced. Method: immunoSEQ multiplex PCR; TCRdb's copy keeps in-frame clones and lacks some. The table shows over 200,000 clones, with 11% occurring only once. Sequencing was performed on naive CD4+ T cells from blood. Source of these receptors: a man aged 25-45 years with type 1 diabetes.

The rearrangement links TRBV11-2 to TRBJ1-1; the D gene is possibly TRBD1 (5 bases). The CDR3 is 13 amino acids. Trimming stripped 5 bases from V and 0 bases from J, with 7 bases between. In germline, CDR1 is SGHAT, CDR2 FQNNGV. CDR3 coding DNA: TGTGCCAGCAGCCCGACAGTGAACACTGAAGCTTTCTTT. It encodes CASSPTVNTEAFF.

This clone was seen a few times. The CDR3 spells CASSLSGDPTGELFF. DNA for the CDR3: TGCGCCAGCAGCTTAAGCGGGGACCCTACCGGGGAGCTGTTTTTT. V and J are TRBV5-1 and TRBJ2-2, with 7 bases matching TRBD2. The junction had 6 bases not matched to a gene; V was cut back by 2 bases and J by 5 bases. Looked up from germline, CDR1 is SGHRS and CDR2 is YFSETQ. The CDR3 spans 15 residues.

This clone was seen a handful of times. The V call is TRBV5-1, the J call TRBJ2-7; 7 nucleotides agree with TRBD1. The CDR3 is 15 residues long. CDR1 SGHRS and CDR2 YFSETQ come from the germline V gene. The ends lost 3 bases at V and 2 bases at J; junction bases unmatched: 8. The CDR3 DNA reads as TGCGCCAGCAGCTCAGCACAGGGGCGGCCCTACGAGCAGTACTTC. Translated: CASSSAQGRPYEQYF.

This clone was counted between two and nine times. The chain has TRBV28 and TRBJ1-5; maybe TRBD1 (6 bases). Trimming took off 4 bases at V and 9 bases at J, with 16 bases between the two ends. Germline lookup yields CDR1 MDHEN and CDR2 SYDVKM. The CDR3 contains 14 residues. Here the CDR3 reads CASSSTDRFGPQHF. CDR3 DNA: TGTGCCAGCAGTTCTACTGACAGGTTTGGGCCCCAGCATTTT.

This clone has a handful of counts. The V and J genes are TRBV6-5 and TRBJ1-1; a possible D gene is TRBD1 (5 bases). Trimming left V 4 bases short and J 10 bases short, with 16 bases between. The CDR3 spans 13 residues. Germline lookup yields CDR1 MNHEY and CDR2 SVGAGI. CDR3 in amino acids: CASSSYTQDTAFF. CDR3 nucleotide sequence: TGTGCCAGCAGTTCCTACACCCAGGACACAGCTTTCTTT.

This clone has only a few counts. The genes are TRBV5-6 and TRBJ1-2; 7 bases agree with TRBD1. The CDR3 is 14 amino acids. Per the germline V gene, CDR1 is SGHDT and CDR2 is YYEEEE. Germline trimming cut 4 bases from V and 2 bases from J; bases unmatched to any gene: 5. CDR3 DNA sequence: TGTGCCAGCAGCGCCCCGGACAGGAACTATGGCTACACCTTC. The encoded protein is CASSAPDRNYGYTF. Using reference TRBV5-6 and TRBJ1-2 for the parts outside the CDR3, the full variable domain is DAGVTQSPTHLIKTRGQQVTLRCSPKSGHDTVSWYQQALGQGPQFIFQYYEEEERQRGNFPDRFSGHQFPNYSSELNVNALLLGDSALYLCASSAPDRNYGYTFGSGTRLTVV.

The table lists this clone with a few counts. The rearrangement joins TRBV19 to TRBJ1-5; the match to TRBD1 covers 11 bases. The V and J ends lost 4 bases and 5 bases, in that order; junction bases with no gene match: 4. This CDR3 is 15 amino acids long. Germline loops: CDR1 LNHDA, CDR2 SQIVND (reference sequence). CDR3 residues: CASSRTGGRDQPQHF. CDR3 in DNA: TGTGCCAGTAGTAGGACAGGGGGCAGGGATCAGCCCCAGCATTTT.

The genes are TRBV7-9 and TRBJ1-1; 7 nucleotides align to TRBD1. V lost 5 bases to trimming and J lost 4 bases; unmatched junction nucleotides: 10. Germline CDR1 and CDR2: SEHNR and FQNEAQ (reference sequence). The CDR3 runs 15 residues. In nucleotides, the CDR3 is TGTGCCAGCAGCCCCCAGGGGGGCTGGGCCACTGAAGCTTTCTTT. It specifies CASSPQGGWATEAFF.

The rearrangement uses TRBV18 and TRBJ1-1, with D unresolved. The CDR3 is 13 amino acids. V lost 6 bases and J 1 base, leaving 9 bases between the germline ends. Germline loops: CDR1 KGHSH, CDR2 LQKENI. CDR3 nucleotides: TGTGCCAGCTCGGTAGGAGGGAACACTGAAGCTTTCTTT. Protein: CASSVGGNTEAFF. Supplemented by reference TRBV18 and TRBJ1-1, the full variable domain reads NAGVMQNPRHLVRRRGQEARLRCSPMKGHSHVYWYRQLPEEGLKFMVYLQKENIIDESGMPKERFSAEFPKEGPSILRIQQVVRGDSAAYFCASSVGGNTEAFFGQGTRLTVV.

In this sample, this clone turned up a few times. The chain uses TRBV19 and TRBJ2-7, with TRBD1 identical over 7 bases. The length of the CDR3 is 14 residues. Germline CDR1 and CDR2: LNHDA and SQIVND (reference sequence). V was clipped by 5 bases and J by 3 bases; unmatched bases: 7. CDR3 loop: CASSPMTGSYEQYF. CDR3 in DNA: TGTGCCAGTAGTCCGATGACAGGGAGCTACGAGCAGTACTTC. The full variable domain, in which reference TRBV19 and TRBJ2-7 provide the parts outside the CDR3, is DGGITQSPKYLFRKEGQNVTLSCEQNLNHDAMYWYRQDPGQGLRLIYYSQIVNDFQKGDIAEGYSVSREKKESFPLTVTSAQKNPTAFYLCASSPMTGSYEQYFGPGTRLTVT.

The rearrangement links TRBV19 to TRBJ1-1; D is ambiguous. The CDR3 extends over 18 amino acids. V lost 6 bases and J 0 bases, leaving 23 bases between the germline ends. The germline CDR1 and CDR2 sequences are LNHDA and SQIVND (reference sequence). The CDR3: CASRATLTGNGVNTEAFF. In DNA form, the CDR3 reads TGTGCCAGTAGAGCTACCCTTACGGGAAATGGGGTGAACACTGAAGCTTTCTTT.

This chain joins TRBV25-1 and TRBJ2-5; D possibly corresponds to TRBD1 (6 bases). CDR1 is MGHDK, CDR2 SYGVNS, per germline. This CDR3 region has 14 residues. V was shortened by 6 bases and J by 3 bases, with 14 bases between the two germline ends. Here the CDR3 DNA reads TGTGCCAGCAGCTTTGTCAGGGGAAAAGAGACCCAGTACTTC. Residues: CASSFVRGKETQYF.

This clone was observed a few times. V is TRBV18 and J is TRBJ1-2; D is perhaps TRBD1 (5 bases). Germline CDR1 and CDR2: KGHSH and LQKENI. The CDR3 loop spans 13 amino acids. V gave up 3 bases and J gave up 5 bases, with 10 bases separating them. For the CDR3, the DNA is TGTGCCAGCTCACCTGACAGCCAGTATGGCTACACCTTC. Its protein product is CASSPDSQYGYTF.

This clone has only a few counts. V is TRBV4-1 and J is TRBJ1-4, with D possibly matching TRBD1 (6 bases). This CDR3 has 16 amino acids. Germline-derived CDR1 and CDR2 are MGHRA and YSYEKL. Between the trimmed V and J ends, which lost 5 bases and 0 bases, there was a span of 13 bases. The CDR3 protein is CASSTRQEATNEKLFF. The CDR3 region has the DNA TGCGCCAGCAGCACCCGACAGGAAGCAACTAATGAAAAACTGTTTTTT.

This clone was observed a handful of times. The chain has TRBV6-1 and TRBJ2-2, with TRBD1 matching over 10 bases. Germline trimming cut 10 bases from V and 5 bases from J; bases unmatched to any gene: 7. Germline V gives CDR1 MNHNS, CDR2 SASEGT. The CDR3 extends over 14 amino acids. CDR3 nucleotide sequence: TGTGCCACCCTCCGGGACAGGGGAACCGGGGAGCTGTTTTTT. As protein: CATLRDRGTGELFF.

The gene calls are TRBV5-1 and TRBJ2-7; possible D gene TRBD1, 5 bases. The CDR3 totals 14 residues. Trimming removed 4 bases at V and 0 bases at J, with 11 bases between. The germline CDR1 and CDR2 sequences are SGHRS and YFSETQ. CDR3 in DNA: TGCGCCAGCAGCCCAGGACACAGCTCCTACGAGCAGTACTTC. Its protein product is CASSPGHSSYEQYF. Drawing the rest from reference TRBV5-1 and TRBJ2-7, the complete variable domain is KAGVTQTPRYLIKTRGQQVTLSCSPISGHRSVSWYQQTPGQGLQFLFEYFSETQRNKGNFPGRFSGRQFSNSRSEMNVSTLELGDSALYLCASSPGHSSYEQYFGPGTRLTVT.